A selection of T cell receptor beta chains follows, all from one sample in a study of cytomegalovirus exposure and HLA in healthy donors. Repertoires were generated with immunoSEQ multiplex PCR, while TCRdb's copy carries only in-frame clones and drops some. Of 150,000 to 200,000 clones in the sample, roughly 77% were seen once. The sequenced sample was PBMCs. These receptors originate from a woman in her forties or fifties in good health and CMV-seronegative. Both conserved end residues are part of each CDR3. Fields, in order: V gene, clone size, J gene, D gene, CDR3 protein, CDR3 DNA. The D gene is left open where the match is weak. Size tells how often a clone was seen (once, few, many) or the class of an expanded clone, and some rows leave it out.

V: TRBV2; size: few; J: TRBJ1-4; D: -; CDR3: CASILQLANEKLFF; DNA: TGTGCCAGCATATTGCAGTTGGCTAATGAAAAACTGTTTTTT
V: TRBV29-1; size: -; J: TRBJ2-5; D: TRBD2; CDR3: CSVAGGSGQETQYF; DNA: TGCAGCGTTGCAGGCGGGAGTGGCCAAGAGACCCAGTACTTC
V: TRBV2; size: -; J: TRBJ2-5; D: TRBD2; CDR3: CASSGAHGSGGSQETQYF; DNA: TGTGCCAGCAGCGGGGCTCATGGCAGCGGGGGGTCGCAAGAGACCCAGTACTTC
V: TRBV28; size: -; J: TRBJ2-7; D: -; CDR3: CASSFQGSTYEQYF; DNA: TGTGCCAGCAGTTTTCAGGGATCCACTTACGAGCAGTACTTC
V: TRBV2; size: -; J: TRBJ1-4; D: -; CDR3: CATRFRGFNEKLFF; DNA: TGTGCCACCCGGTTTAGAGGCTTTAATGAAAAACTGTTTTTT
V: TRBV6-5; size: -; J: TRBJ2-5; D: TRBD1; CDR3: CASRPSGQGVAQYF; DNA: TGTGCCAGCAGGCCCTCGGGACAGGGGGTCGCCCAGTACTTC
V: TRBV28; size: once; J: TRBJ2-7; D: TRBD1; CDR3: CASSSIIGTGEYEQYF; DNA: TGTGCCAGCAGTTCCATTATTGGGACAGGGGAGTACGAGCAGTACTTC
V: TRBV2; size: -; J: TRBJ1-2; D: -; CDR3: CASSPGGVVYGYTF; DNA: TGTGCCAGCAGTCCCGGGGGGGTAGTCTATGGCTACACCTTC
V: TRBV7-2; size: -; J: TRBJ2-3; D: -; CDR3: CASSKGTYTDTQYF; DNA: TGTGCCAGCAGCAAAGGGACTTATACAGATACGCAGTATTTT
V: TRBV19; size: -; J: TRBJ1-2; D: TRBD1; CDR3: CASSIDYGAKGQTNYGYTF; DNA: TGTGCCAGTAGTATAGATTACGGTGCAAAGGGACAGACTAACTATGGCTACACCTTC
V: TRBV7-9; size: -; J: TRBJ2-7; D: -; CDR3: CASSLRSAGSHEQYF; DNA: TGTGCCAGCAGCTTAAGGAGCGCCGGGAGTCACGAGCAGTACTTC
V: TRBV30; size: -; J: TRBJ2-3; D: TRBD1; CDR3: CAWSTGGVGLRDTQYF; DNA: TGTGCCTGGAGCACAGGGGGCGTGGGGTTACGAGATACGCAGTATTTT
V: TRBV18; size: -; J: TRBJ1-1; D: -; CDR3: CASSPPYGAGTEAFF; DNA: TGTGCCAGCTCACCACCGTATGGGGCCGGCACTGAAGCTTTCTTT
V: TRBV7-2; size: many; J: TRBJ1-1; D: -; CDR3: CASTRAPGTEAFF; DNA: TGTGCCAGCACCCGAGCCCCAGGCACTGAAGCTTTCTTT
V: TRBV4-3; size: -; J: TRBJ2-2; D: TRBD1; CDR3: CASSQDRQGAITGELFF; DNA: TGCGCCAGCAGCCAAGATAGACAGGGGGCCATCACCGGGGAGCTGTTTTTT
V: TRBV28; size: -; J: TRBJ1-2; D: -; CDR3: CASSPPDGLYGYTF; DNA: TGTGCCAGCAGCCCCCCCGACGGACTTTATGGCTACACCTTC
V: TRBV19; size: few; J: TRBJ1-5; D: -; CDR3: CASSILQIESQPQHF; DNA: TGTGCCAGTAGTATACTACAGATCGAAAGTCAGCCCCAGCATTTT
V: TRBV27; size: -; J: TRBJ2-7; D: -; CDR3: CASSRLTGRSRDEQYF; DNA: TGTGCCAGCAGTCGCCTCACCGGGAGATCGCGCGACGAGCAGTACTTC
V: TRBV7-9; size: -; J: TRBJ1-1; D: -; CDR3: CASSLFQGRRLNTEAFF; DNA: TGTGCCAGCAGCTTATTTCAGGGGCGGCGACTTAACACTGAAGCTTTCTTT
V: TRBV7-9; size: once; J: TRBJ2-7; D: -; CDR3: CASSLDPERLEQYF; DNA: TGTGCCAGCAGCCTAGACCCCGAGCGGCTGGAGCAGTACTTC
V: TRBV18; size: -; J: TRBJ2-1; D: -; CDR3: CASSLPGLGSHNEQFF; DNA: TGTGCCAGCTCACTCCCAGGGTTGGGCTCGCACAATGAGCAGTTCTTC
V: TRBV6-5; size: few; J: TRBJ2-7; D: -; CDR3: CASSYPATGGNEQYF; DNA: TGTGCCAGCAGTTACCCCGCGACCGGAGGGAACGAGCAGTACTTC
V: TRBV19; size: -; J: TRBJ1-2; D: -; CDR3: CASSIKAGRLAGYTF; DNA: TGTGCCAGTAGTATCAAGGCAGGCCGCCTAGCGGGCTACACCTTC
V: TRBV29-1; size: -; J: TRBJ1-1; D: -; CDR3: CSGGEGAEAFF; DNA: TGCAGCGGTGGGGAGGGCGCTGAAGCTTTCTTT
V: TRBV7-9; size: -; J: TRBJ2-7; D: -; CDR3: CASSLAPRVGGEQYF; DNA: TGTGCCAGCAGCTTAGCGCCTCGAGTAGGGGGCGAGCAGTACTTC
V: TRBV19; size: -; J: TRBJ1-2; D: TRBD1; CDR3: CASSRPDRDRVRGYTF; DNA: TGTGCCAGTAGTCGCCCCGACCGGGACAGGGTCAGAGGCTACACCTTC
V: TRBV29-1; size: -; J: TRBJ2-7; D: -; CDR3: CSVEVLAKPYEQYF; DNA: TGCAGCGTTGAAGTACTAGCCAAGCCCTACGAGCAGTACTTC
V: TRBV5-1; size: -; J: TRBJ2-2; D: -; CDR3: CASSSLLGELFF; DNA: TGCGCCAGCAGCTCCCTGTTGGGGGAGCTGTTTTTT
V: TRBV18; size: -; J: TRBJ1-1; D: TRBD1; CDR3: CASSPRHEGASNTEAFF; DNA: TGTGCCAGCTCACCACGGCACGAGGGGGCCTCGAACACTGAAGCTTTCTTT
V: TRBV5-1; size: -; J: TRBJ1-2; D: TRBD1; CDR3: CASSPLGQNYGYTF; DNA: TGCGCCAGCAGTCCCCTGGGACAGAACTATGGCTACACCTTC
V: TRBV19; size: once; J: TRBJ1-1; D: TRBD1; CDR3: CASSPPITGGLAFF; DNA: TGTGCCAGTAGCCCGCCTATTACAGGGGGACTAGCTTTCTTT
V: TRBV4-2; size: once; J: TRBJ2-5; D: TRBD2; CDR3: CASSQATSGGETQYF; DNA: TGTGCCAGCAGCCAAGCTACTAGCGGGGGGGAGACCCAGTACTTC
V: TRBV29-1; size: -; J: TRBJ1-2; D: TRBD1; CDR3: CSVGGETGARVNYGYTF; DNA: TGCAGCGTTGGGGGGGAGACAGGGGCTAGGGTCAACTATGGCTACACCTTC